This TCR beta chain comes out of a study of blood T cell repertoires in COVID-19. Across the study: Some COVID-19 samples were acute and others convalescent; all came from the United States, Italy and Spain. Nucleic acid was either cDNA or gDNA, and it came from T cells, B-cell-depleted T cells, or PBMCs.

The germline V and J ends were trimmed by 4 bases and 0 bases, with 11 bases remaining between them. The CDR3 spans 15 residues. Germline V lookup: CDR1 SGHRS, CDR2 YFSETQ. Original methodology: Amplification of reference gene primers was used by the study to estimate nucleated cell counts. The table came from immunoSEQ multiplex PCR; TCRdb's copy has only in-frame clones and leaves some out. Clone size and V and J calls were adopted from that table, with D and trimming inferred from the DNA. This table holds roughly 100,000 clones, over 80% found once. V usage is TRBV5-1 and J usage is TRBJ1-3; the D gene is possibly TRBD1 (6 bases). This TCR was sampled from a man between 65 and 79 years old with active or convalescent COVID-19. Sequencing used peripheral blood. The DNA for the CDR3 is TGCGCCAGCAGCCACGGACAGCTCTCTGGAAACACCATATATTTT. Translating gives CASSHGQLSGNTIYF.